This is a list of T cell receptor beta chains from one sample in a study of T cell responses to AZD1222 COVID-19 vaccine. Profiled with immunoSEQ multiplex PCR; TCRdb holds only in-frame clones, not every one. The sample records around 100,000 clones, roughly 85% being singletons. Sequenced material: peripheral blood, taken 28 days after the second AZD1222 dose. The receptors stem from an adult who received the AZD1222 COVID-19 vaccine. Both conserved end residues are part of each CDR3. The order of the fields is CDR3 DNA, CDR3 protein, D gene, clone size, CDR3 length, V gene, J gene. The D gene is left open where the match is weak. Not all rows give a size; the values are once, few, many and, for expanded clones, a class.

DNA: TGTGCCAGCTCTACTTTCGCGGGACAGGGAACTAATGAGCAGTTCTTC
CDR3: CASSTFAGQGTNEQFF
D: TRBD1
size: NA
length: 16
V: TRBV18
J: TRBJ2-1

DNA: TGTGCTAGTGCCACCGGGCTGGGAAACACCGGGGAGCTGTTTTTT
CDR3: CASATGLGNTGELFF
D: NA
size: NA
length: 15
V: TRBV12-5
J: TRBJ2-2

DNA: TGTGCCAGCAGTGAAGTACGGATCGGCAGAGATAGCAATCAGCCCCAGCATTTT
CDR3: CASSEVRIGRDSNQPQHF
D: NA
size: few
length: 18
V: TRBV2
J: TRBJ1-5

DNA: TGCGCCAGCAGCCAATATGGGACAGGGGATCAGCCCCAGCATTTT
CDR3: CASSQYGTGDQPQHF
D: TRBD1
size: NA
length: 15
V: TRBV4-1
J: TRBJ1-5

DNA: TGTGCCAGCAGCCGACTACCGGGCTTATCTCGAGGAAGCTCTGGGGCCAACGTCCTGACTTTC
CDR3: CASSRLPGLSRGSSGANVLTF
D: NA
size: NA
length: 21
V: TRBV27
J: TRBJ2-6

DNA: TGTGCCAGCAGCCATGCCGGGGGTTTCGAGCAGTACTTC
CDR3: CASSHAGGFEQYF
D: NA
size: NA
length: 13
V: TRBV3-1/TRBV3-2
J: TRBJ2-7

DNA: TGTGCCAGCAGCGTGAGCCCCTCTGGAAACACCATATATTTT
CDR3: CASSVSPSGNTIYF
D: NA
size: NA
length: 14
V: TRBV9
J: TRBJ1-3

DNA: TGTGCCAGCAGCTTGTCTACAGGAAACTATGGCTACACCTTC
CDR3: CASSLSTGNYGYTF
D: NA
size: NA
length: 14
V: TRBV5-8
J: TRBJ1-2

DNA: TGTGCCAGCAGTGAAGGGCCAGTCTACGAGCAGTACTTC
CDR3: CASSEGPVYEQYF
D: NA
size: NA
length: 13
V: TRBV28
J: TRBJ2-7

DNA: TGTGCCTGGAGTGTAAGGGGTCATAATGAGCAGTTCTTC
CDR3: CAWSVRGHNEQFF
D: NA
size: NA
length: 13
V: TRBV30
J: TRBJ2-1

DNA: TGCGCCAGCAGCTCTCAATTCGGCAGGAACTTGAACACTGAAGCTTTCTTT
CDR3: CASSSQFGRNLNTEAFF
D: NA
size: NA
length: 17
V: TRBV5-1
J: TRBJ1-1

DNA: TGTGCCAGCAGCTCGACTTCTAGCGGGAGGGGGTCCTACAATGAGCAGTTCTTC
CDR3: CASSSTSSGRGSYNEQFF
D: TRBD2
size: NA
length: 18
V: TRBV7-2
J: TRBJ2-1

DNA: TGTGCCATCAGTGATAGCGGGAGCTCCTACAATGAGCAGTTCTTC
CDR3: CAISDSGSSYNEQFF
D: TRBD2
size: NA
length: 15
V: TRBV10-3
J: TRBJ2-1

DNA: TGCGCCAGCAGCTCCATGGACTTTGAGGGAGGCTACGAGCAGTACTTC
CDR3: CASSSMDFEGGYEQYF
D: NA
size: NA
length: 16
V: TRBV5-1
J: TRBJ2-7

DNA: TGTGCCTGGAGTGTACTCGGAGGGGATACGCAGTATTTT
CDR3: CAWSVLGGDTQYF
D: NA
size: NA
length: 13
V: TRBV30
J: TRBJ2-3

DNA: TGTGCCACCAGCAGAGATGCTGGTAGGGGACAATCGTACGAGCAGTACTTC
CDR3: CATSRDAGRGQSYEQYF
D: NA
size: NA
length: 17
V: TRBV15
J: TRBJ2-7

DNA: TGTGCCACCACGGCGGGGGGGGCCTTACGGGAGCTGTTTTTT
CDR3: CATTAGGALRELFF
D: TRBD2
size: NA
length: 14
V: TRBV28
J: TRBJ2-2

DNA: TGTGCCAGCGCCTGGAGACAGGGGAGTAGTAATTCACCCCTCCACTTT
CDR3: CASAWRQGSSNSPLHF
D: TRBD1
size: few
length: 16
V: TRBV2
J: TRBJ1-6

DNA: TGCGCCAGCAGCTTGGCTTCTTTAGGGGGCGAAATGGTTGTGGCTTTCTTT
CDR3: CASSLASLGGEMVVAFF
D: TRBD1
size: NA
length: 17
V: TRBV5-1
J: TRBJ1-1

DNA: TGTGCCAGCAGTGCCAGCGACGGGGGCGGCGGGACAGATACGCAGTATTTT
CDR3: CASSASDGGGGTDTQYF
D: NA
size: NA
length: 17
V: TRBV6-4
J: TRBJ2-3

DNA: TGTGCCAGCAGTTACCGGACAGGAGCAATGAACACTGAAGCTTTCTTT
CDR3: CASSYRTGAMNTEAFF
D: TRBD1
size: NA
length: 16
V: TRBV6-5
J: TRBJ1-1

DNA: TGTGCCAGCAGCTTAGCGAGACAGGGATTTACCGGGGAGCTGTTTTTT
CDR3: CASSLARQGFTGELFF
D: TRBD1
size: NA
length: 16
V: TRBV7-2
J: TRBJ2-2

DNA: TGCGCCAGCAGAGAGGGGCGGGATGGCTACACCTTC
CDR3: CASREGRDGYTF
D: NA
size: NA
length: 12
V: TRBV5-1
J: TRBJ1-2

DNA: TGTGCCAGCAGTTTCAGGGGCAACAATCAGCCCCAGCATTTT
CDR3: CASSFRGNNQPQHF
D: NA
size: NA
length: 14
V: TRBV28
J: TRBJ1-5

DNA: TGTGCCAGCAGCTTAACGGGTTCGACTTCTTCCTACAATGAGCAGTTCTTC
CDR3: CASSLTGSTSSYNEQFF
D: NA
size: NA
length: 17
V: TRBV11-2
J: TRBJ2-1

DNA: TGTGCCAGCAGCCAATTACGACGGAGCTCTGGAAACACCATATATTTT
CDR3: CASSQLRRSSGNTIYF
D: NA
size: NA
length: 16
V: TRBV16
J: TRBJ1-3

DNA: TGTGCCAGCAGGAGGGACGGAGGGACCTACGAGCAGTACTTC
CDR3: CASRRDGGTYEQYF
D: NA
size: NA
length: 14
V: TRBV28
J: TRBJ2-7

DNA: TGCGCCAGCAGCGTACAGGTTGGTCAGCCCCAGCATTTT
CDR3: CASSVQVGQPQHF
D: NA
size: NA
length: 13
V: TRBV5-1
J: TRBJ1-5

DNA: TGTGCCAGCAGTAACCCACAGGGGATAGATAATTCACCCCTCCACTTT
CDR3: CASSNPQGIDNSPLHF
D: TRBD1
size: NA
length: 16
V: TRBV2
J: TRBJ1-6

DNA: TGCGCCAGCAGCTTGAGGGGATTTTCAACTTCCTACGAGCAGTACTTC
CDR3: CASSLRGFSTSYEQYF
D: NA
size: NA
length: 16
V: TRBV5-1
J: TRBJ2-7

DNA: TGCGCCAGCAGCTGGGACAGTTATCAAGAGACCCAGTACTTC
CDR3: CASSWDSYQETQYF
D: TRBD1
size: NA
length: 14
V: TRBV5-1
J: TRBJ2-5

DNA: TGTGCCAGTAGAACACAGAGTAGCACAGATACGCAGTATTTT
CDR3: CASRTQSSTDTQYF
D: NA
size: NA
length: 14
V: TRBV19
J: TRBJ2-3

DNA: TGTGCCAGCAGCCAAGGTGTCGAAACCGGGGAGCTGTTTTTT
CDR3: CASSQGVETGELFF
D: NA
size: NA
length: 14
V: TRBV4-2
J: TRBJ2-2

DNA: TGTGCCAGCAGTGAAGGACCTCCTAATTCACCCCTCCACTTT
CDR3: CASSEGPPNSPLHF
D: NA
size: NA
length: 14
V: TRBV2
J: TRBJ1-6

DNA: TGTGCCACGCGGGGGGGGACGGGACTAGCGGCCAACTACAATGAGCAGTTCTTC
CDR3: CATRGGTGLAANYNEQFF
D: TRBD2
size: NA
length: 18
V: TRBV10-3
J: TRBJ2-1

DNA: TGTGCCAGCTCGGGGGGAGGACGGTTATTTAACACTGAAGCTTTCTTT
CDR3: CASSGGGRLFNTEAFF
D: NA
size: NA
length: 16
V: TRBV18
J: TRBJ1-1

DNA: TGTGCCAGCAGCCGGGACAGGGGCGCAAGGGAAGCTTTCTTT
CDR3: CASSRDRGAREAFF
D: TRBD1
size: NA
length: 14
V: TRBV3-1/TRBV3-2
J: TRBJ1-1

DNA: TGTGCCAGCCGGGACAGGGCGGTAACAGATACGCAGTATTTT
CDR3: CASRDRAVTDTQYF
D: TRBD1
size: once
length: 14
V: TRBV3-1/TRBV3-2
J: TRBJ2-3

DNA: TGCGCCAGCAGCTTGGCGCCCAACGGAGACACCGGGGAGCTGTTTTTT
CDR3: CASSLAPNGDTGELFF
D: NA
size: few
length: 16
V: TRBV5-1
J: TRBJ2-2

DNA: TGTGCCAGCAGCGTAAACCCTCTCAGGAATGAGCAGTTCTTC
CDR3: CASSVNPLRNEQFF
D: NA
size: once
length: 14
V: TRBV9
J: TRBJ2-1

DNA: TGTGCCAGCAGCTTAGAGGGAGGGGGGACCCAGTACTTC
CDR3: CASSLEGGGTQYF
D: NA
size: NA
length: 13
V: TRBV7-9
J: TRBJ2-5

DNA: TGTGCCAGCAGCCTCAGATCGGAGCAGTTCTTC
CDR3: CASSLRSEQFF
D: NA
size: once
length: 11
V: TRBV9
J: TRBJ2-1

DNA: TGTGCCAGCAGCGACAGGTACGAGCAGTACTTC
CDR3: CASSDRYEQYF
D: NA
size: NA
length: 11
V: TRBV6-5
J: TRBJ2-7

DNA: TGTGCCAGTAGTATAGGAGTCAAAGGGACCTACGAGCAGTACTTC
CDR3: CASSIGVKGTYEQYF
D: NA
size: NA
length: 15
V: TRBV19
J: TRBJ2-7

DNA: TGTGCCAGCAGCACAACTTTTAAGGGGAGCTCTGGGGCCAACGTCCTGACTTTC
CDR3: CASSTTFKGSSGANVLTF
D: NA
size: NA
length: 18
V: TRBV7-2
J: TRBJ2-6

DNA: TGCGCCAGCAGCCTAGAGGGTAGGGGCACTGAAGCTTTCTTT
CDR3: CASSLEGRGTEAFF
D: NA
size: NA
length: 14
V: TRBV4-1
J: TRBJ1-1

DNA: TGTGCCTGGAGTGAACATCATGAGCAGTTCTTC
CDR3: CAWSEHHEQFF
D: NA
size: NA
length: 11
V: TRBV30
J: TRBJ2-1

DNA: TGTGCCAGCACCGAGACAGGGGGCGCCTACACTGAAGCTTTCTTT
CDR3: CASTETGGAYTEAFF
D: TRBD1
size: NA
length: 15
V: TRBV4-2
J: TRBJ1-1